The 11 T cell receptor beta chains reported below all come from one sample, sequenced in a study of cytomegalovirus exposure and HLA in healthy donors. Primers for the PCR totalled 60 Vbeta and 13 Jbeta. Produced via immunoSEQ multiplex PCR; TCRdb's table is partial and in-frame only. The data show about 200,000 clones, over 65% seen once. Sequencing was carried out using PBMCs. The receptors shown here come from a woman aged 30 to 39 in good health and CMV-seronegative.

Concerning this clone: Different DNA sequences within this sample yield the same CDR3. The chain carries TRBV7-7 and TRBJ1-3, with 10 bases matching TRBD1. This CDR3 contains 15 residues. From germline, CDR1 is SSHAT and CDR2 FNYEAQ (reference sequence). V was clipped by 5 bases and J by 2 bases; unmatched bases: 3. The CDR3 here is CASSKDRGAGNTIYF. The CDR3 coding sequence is TGTGCCAGCAGCAAGGACAGGGGGGCTGGAAACACCATATATTTT.

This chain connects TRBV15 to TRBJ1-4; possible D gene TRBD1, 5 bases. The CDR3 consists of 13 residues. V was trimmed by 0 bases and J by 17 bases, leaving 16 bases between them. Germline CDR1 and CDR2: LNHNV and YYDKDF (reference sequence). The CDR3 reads CATSRETDLRVFF. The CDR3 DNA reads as TGTGCCACCAGCAGAGAGACAGATCTAAGAGTATTTTTT.

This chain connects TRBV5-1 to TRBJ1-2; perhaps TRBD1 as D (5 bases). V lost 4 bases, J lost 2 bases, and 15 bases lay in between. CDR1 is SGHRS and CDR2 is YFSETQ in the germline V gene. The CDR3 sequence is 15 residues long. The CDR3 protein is CASSREVRGNYGYTF. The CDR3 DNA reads TGCGCCAGCAGCCGGGAGGTCCGGGGGAACTATGGCTACACCTTC.

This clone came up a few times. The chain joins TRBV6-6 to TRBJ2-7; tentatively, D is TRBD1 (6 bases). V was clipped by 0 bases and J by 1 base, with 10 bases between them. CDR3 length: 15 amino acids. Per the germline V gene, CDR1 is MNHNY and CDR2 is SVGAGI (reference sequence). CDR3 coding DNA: TGTGCCAGCAGTTACTCCCACGGACAGTCCTACGAGCAGTACTTC. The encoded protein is CASSYSHGQSYEQYF.

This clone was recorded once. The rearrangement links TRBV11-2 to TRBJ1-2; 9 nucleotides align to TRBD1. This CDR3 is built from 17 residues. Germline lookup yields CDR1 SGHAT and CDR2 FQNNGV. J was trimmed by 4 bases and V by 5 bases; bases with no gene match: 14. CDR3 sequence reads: CASSPQGQGLGRYGYTF. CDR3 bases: TGTGCCAGCAGCCCCCAGGGACAGGGTTTAGGACGCTATGGCTACACCTTC.

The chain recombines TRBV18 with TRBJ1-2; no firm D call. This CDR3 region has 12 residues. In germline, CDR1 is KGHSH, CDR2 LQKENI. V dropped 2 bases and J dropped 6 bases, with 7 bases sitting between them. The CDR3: CASSPYSDGYTF. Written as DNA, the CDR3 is TGTGCCAGCTCACCATATTCCGATGGCTACACCTTC.

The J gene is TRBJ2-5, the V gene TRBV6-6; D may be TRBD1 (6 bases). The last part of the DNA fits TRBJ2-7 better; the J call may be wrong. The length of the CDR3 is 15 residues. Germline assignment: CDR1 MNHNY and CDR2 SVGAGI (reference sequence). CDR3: CASSYVRGRAYEQYF. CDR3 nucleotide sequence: TGTGCCAGCAGTTACGTCAGGGGAAGGGCCTACGAGCAGTACTTC.

CDR3 sequence reads: CASNLPDRAKHSNQPQHF. In DNA form, the CDR3 reads TGTGCCAGTAATCTACCCGACAGGGCGAAACATAGCAATCAGCCCCAGCATTTT. The chain uses TRBV19 and TRBJ1-5, with TRBD1 identical over 7 bases. Per the germline V gene, CDR1 is LNHDA and CDR2 is SQIVND (reference sequence). Trimming cost V 7 bases and J 0 bases; bases outside gene matches: 15. CDR3 length: 18 amino acids.

The CDR3 nucleotides are TGCGCCAGCAGCACGGACAATTCCTACGAGCAGTACTTC. Translating it yields CASSTDNSYEQYF. The rearrangement links TRBV5-1 to TRBJ2-5; TRBD1 is a possible D gene (5 bases). The J call is doubtful: the DNA matches TRBJ2-7 better. The germline gives CDR1 SGHRS, CDR2 YFSETQ. The CDR3 consists of 13 residues.

The CDR3 sequence: CASSPGPAGSGELFF. In nucleotides, the CDR3 is TGTGCCAGCAGCCCCGGACCCGCGGGGAGCGGGGAGCTGTTTTTT. The gene calls are TRBV7-3 and TRBJ2-2; D possibly corresponds to TRBD2 (6 bases). This CDR3 contains 15 residues. Germline-derived CDR1 and CDR2 are SGHTA and FQGTGA. The V and J ends lost 5 bases and 7 bases respectively, with 17 bases between them.

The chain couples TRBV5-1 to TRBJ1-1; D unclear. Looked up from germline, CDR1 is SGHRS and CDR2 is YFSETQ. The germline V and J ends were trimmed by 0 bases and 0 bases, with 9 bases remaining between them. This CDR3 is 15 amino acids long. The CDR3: CASSLVSLMNTEAFF. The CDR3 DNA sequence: TGCGCCAGCAGCTTGGTATCACTCATGAACACTGAAGCTTTCTTT.